Listed here is a single T cell receptor (beta chain). Its antigen remains unidentified. The data derive from a study of identical twins. Study-wide results and limits: Clonotypes of the beta chain that were abundant in cord blood carried fewer insertions (memory repertoires showed none).

TCRdb processed the 5' RACE reads anew with MiXCR; each CDR3 protein has one entry. The profile shows more than 600,000 distinct CDR3 sequences, 15% to 20% of them singletons. The sample was also reused in another study, on T cells expressing NK-cell markers.

Sample: PBMCs. The origin of this receptor is a young woman in good health.

This chain's CDR3 is CASNEGKRDEQYF. DNA of the CDR3: TGTGCCAGCAATGAGGGGAAGAGGGACGAGCAGTACTTC. J is TRBJ2-7 and V is TRBV6-6, with D perhaps being TRBD1 or TRBD2 (5 bases each). There are 13 residues in the CDR3. Germline V gene lookup returns CDR1 MNHNY and CDR2 SVGAGI (reference sequence). V was shortened by 7 bases and J by 5 bases, with 15 bases between the two germline ends.